Included here is one TCR beta chain sequence, with context. At one end, the junction sequence differs from germline, possibly due to a read error. The table came from immunoSEQ multiplex PCR; TCRdb's copy has only in-frame clones and leaves some out. The table has 95,000 to 100,000 clones, more than 70% seen once. The sample is drawn from a study of blood T cell repertoires in COVID-19. The CDR3 consists of 14 residues. Germline V gives CDR1 SNHLY, CDR2 FYNNEI. This chain uses TRBV2 with TRBJ1-1; 7 positions agree with TRBD1. The TCR was taken from a woman aged 25 to 39 with acute or convalescent COVID-19. Sequenced sample: peripheral blood. CDR3 coding DNA: TGTGCCAGCAGTAAAGCCATGCGACAGGGTAGAATTTTCTTT. Residues: CASSKAMRQGRIFF.